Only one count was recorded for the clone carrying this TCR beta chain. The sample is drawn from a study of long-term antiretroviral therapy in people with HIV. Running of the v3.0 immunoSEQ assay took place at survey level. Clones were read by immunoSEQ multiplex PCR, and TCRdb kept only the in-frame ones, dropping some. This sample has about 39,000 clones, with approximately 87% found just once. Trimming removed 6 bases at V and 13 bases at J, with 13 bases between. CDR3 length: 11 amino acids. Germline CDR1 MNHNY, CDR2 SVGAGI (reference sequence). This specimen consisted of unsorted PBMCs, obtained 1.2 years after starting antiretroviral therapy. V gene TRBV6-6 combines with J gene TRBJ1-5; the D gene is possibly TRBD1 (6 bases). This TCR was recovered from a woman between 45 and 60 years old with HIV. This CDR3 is CASSAEGGQHF. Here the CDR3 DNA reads TGTGCCAGCAGCGCCGAGGGGGGACAGCATTTT.